This TCR beta chain stems from a study of blood T cell repertoires in COVID-19. As for the study in general: From T cells, B-cell-depleted T cells, or PBMCs came the material, which was cDNA or gDNA.

The CDR3 covers 14 residues. Germline-derived CDR1 and CDR2 are PRHDT and FYEKMQ (reference sequence). Trimming cost V 2 bases and J 1 base, with 8 bases left between them. Using immunoSEQ multiplex PCR, the repertoire was profiled, and TCRdb retains in-frame clones only, with some absent. Counted here are over 120,000 clones, approximately 89% occurring once; the ten biggest clones make up 1.5% to 2%. The clonotype originates from a human donor in a cohort sampled during active COVID-19. The chain carries TRBV13 and TRBJ1-1, with D unresolved. The source material was peripheral blood. CDR3: CASSLSAGNTEAFF. The CDR3 nucleotides are TGTGCCAGCAGCTTATCGGCAGGGAACACTGAAGCTTTCTTT. Looking up the rest from reference TRBV13 and TRBJ1-1 gives the full variable domain: AAGVIQSPRHLIKEKRETATLKCYPIPRHDTVYWYQQGPGQDPQFLISFYEKMQSDKGSIPDRFSAQQFSDYHSELNMSSLELGDSALYFCASSLSAGNTEAFFGQGTRLTVV.